The rows below give T cell receptor beta chains drawn from one sample of a study of breast tumors, draining lymph nodes, adjacent tissues. Each CDR3 protein gets one entry after TCRdb re-called the multiplex PCR reads with MiXCR. The repertoire holds over 60,000 distinct CDR3 sequences, with 40% to 45% as singletons. Sequencing input: breast tumor tissue. These receptor sequences come from a female donor with breast cancer. Some clones in this sample may be carry-over from other donors' samples. CDR3s include the opening cysteine and the closing phenylalanine or tryptophan. The D gene is left open where the match is weak. Only some rows state a clone size, as once, few, many or a class for expanded clones.

size	D	J	V	length	DNA	CDR3
many	NA	TRBJ1-2	TRBV19	16	TGTGCCAGTAGTATCGGACAGACCACAAATAACTATGGCTACACCTTC	CASSIGQTTNNYGYTF
once	NA	TRBJ1-2	TRBV10-2	15	TGTGCAGGCAGCGACGAGGGGGGGAGGAGGGGTGGCTACACCTTC	CAGSDEGGRRGGYTF
few	NA	TRBJ1-1	TRBV9	12	TGTGCCAGCAGCGTAGGGGACACTGAAGCTTTCTTT	CASSVGDTEAFF
NA	NA	TRBJ1-4	TRBV6-5	14	TGTGCCAGCAGTTACTCGAGGGTGGGTGAAAAACTGTTTTTT	CASSYSRVGEKLFF
NA	NA	TRBJ2-7	TRBV7-6	15	TGTGCCAGCAGCTTAAATGGGGGAAAATCCTACGAGCAGCACTTC	CASSLNGGKSYEQHF
many	NA	TRBJ1-3	TRBV3-1	16	TGTGCCAGCAGCCCCGACACCACGTCCTCTGGAAACACCATATATTTT	CASSPDTTSSGNTIYF
NA	NA	TRBJ1-4	TRBV20-1	13	TGCAGTGCTAGAGATCATGGGATCGAAAAACTGTTTTTT	CSARDHGIEKLFF
many	NA	TRBJ1-2	TRBV29-1	13	TGCAGCGTTGAAGACACAGGGACTTATGGCTACACCTTC	CSVEDTGTYGYTF
many	NA	TRBJ2-1	TRBV7-3	15	TGTGCCAGCAGCTTAATCCGGCTGAACTACAATGAGCAGTTCTTC	CASSLIRLNYNEQFF
once	NA	TRBJ1-2	TRBV29-1	11	TGCAGCGTTGTTTGGGGTAATGGCTACACCTTC	CSVVWGNGYTF